This passage covers 14 T cell receptor beta chains from one sample sequenced in a study of CXCR3-negative and CXCR3-positive naive CD8 T cells. In preparing the TRB cDNA libraries, 5' RACE with UMI labels was used. TCRdb reworked the 5' RACE reads into one entry per CDR3 protein, no DNA. The sample holds under 75,000 distinct CDR3 sequences. Input material: naive CXCR3- CD8+ T cells from blood. Subset defined: CD45RO-CCR7+CD27+CD95- naive CD8+ T cells lacking CXCR3 (TNR3-). Receptor source: a human donor in good health. Some clones in this sample may be carry-over from other donors' samples.

The chain links TRBV18 to TRBJ2-7; TCRdb selects TRBD2, and the lack of DNA leaves this call unchecked. Germline lookup yields CDR1 KGHSH and CDR2 LQKENI. CDR3 length: 13 residues. This chain's CDR3 is CASSGLVAYEQYF.

The genes are TRBV29-1 and TRBJ2-3. The CDR3 has 13 residues. CDR1 SQVTM and CDR2 ANQGSEA come from the germline V gene. The CDR3 sequence: CSVEYTNADTQYF.

This chain connects TRBV29-1 to TRBJ2-2. The CDR3 totals 14 residues. Germline values: CDR1 SQVTM, CDR2 ANQGSEA. CDR3: CSVEVSANTGELFF.

The chain couples TRBV7-9 to TRBJ2-7; TCRdb designates TRBD1, a call that cannot be tested without DNA. Germline CDR1 is SEHNR and CDR2 is FQNEAQ (reference sequence). The CDR3 runs 14 residues. The CDR3: CASSLAGGGDEQYF.

The chain carries TRBV7-9 and TRBJ1-2; with no DNA, the TCRdb D assignment of TRBD1 cannot be verified. There are 13 residues in the CDR3. Germline V gene lookup returns CDR1 SEHNR and CDR2 FQNEAQ (reference sequence). CDR3 residues: CASSFPTETGYTF. The variable domain in full, with the rest retrieved from reference TRBV7-9 and TRBJ1-2, is DTGVSQNPRHKITKRGQNVTFRCDPISEHNRLYWYRQTLGQGPEFLTYFQNEAQLEKSRLLSDRFSAERPKGSFSTLEIQRTEQGDSAMYLCASSFPTETGYTFGSGTRLTVV.

The chain is built from TRBV2 and TRBJ2-5; TCRdb's D call, TRBD2, is unchecked because there is no DNA. CDR1 and CDR2 from the germline V gene are SNHLY and FYNNEI. This CDR3 has 13 residues. CDR3 region: CAPTIGLAETQYF.

This sequence joins TRBV7-9 and TRBJ2-2. This CDR3 comprises 14 residues. The germline CDR1 and CDR2 sequences are SEHNR and FQNEAQ (reference sequence). The CDR3 loop is CASSLGPRSGELFF.

This chain connects TRBV7-7 to TRBJ2-5. Germline lookup yields CDR1 SSHAT and CDR2 FNYEAQ (reference sequence). The length of the CDR3 is 17 residues. The CDR3 spells CASSQKSPRPQQETQYF. Full variable domain (missing parts from reference TRBV7-7 and TRBJ2-5): GAGVSQSPRYKVTKRGQDVTLRCDPISSHATLYWYQQALGQGPEFLTYFNYEAQPDKSGLPSDRFSAERPEGSISTLTIQRTEQRDSAMYRCASSQKSPRPQQETQYFGPGTRLLVL.

J is TRBJ2-7 and V is TRBV14; TCRdb's D call, TRBD1, is unchecked because there is no DNA. The germline V gene encodes CDR1 SGHDN and CDR2 FVKESK. The CDR3 consists of 15 residues. CDR3: CASSLTGGAYYEQYF. Full variable domain (remainder filled in from reference TRBV14 and TRBJ2-7): EAGVTQFPSHSVIEKGQTVTLRCDPISGHDNLYWYRRVMGKEIKFLLHFVKESKQDESGMPNNRFLAERTGGTYSTLKVQPAELEDSGVYFCASSLTGGAYYEQYFGPGTRLTVT.

This chain joins TRBV29-1 and TRBJ2-7; there is no DNA to check the TCRdb D call of TRBD1. The CDR3 has 13 residues. Germline loops: CDR1 SQVTM, CDR2 ANQGSEA. CDR3 sequence reads: CSSLDSSSYEQYF.

The chain recombines TRBV7-8 with TRBJ2-1; there is no DNA to check the TCRdb D call of TRBD1. The germline V gene encodes CDR1 SGHVS and CDR2 FQNEAQ. The CDR3 runs 15 residues. CDR3 sequence reads: CASSSGWGADNEQFF.

This clonotype is labeled medium-sized based on frequency. The CDR3 sequence: CASSQGIVGNQPQHF. The chain recombines TRBV4-1 with TRBJ1-5. This CDR3 contains 15 residues. Germline loops: CDR1 MGHRA, CDR2 YSYEKL.

This chain connects TRBV7-3 to TRBJ2-1; lacking DNA, the TRBD1 call made by TCRdb goes unchecked. CDR3 length: 15 amino acids. Germline V gives CDR1 SGHTA, CDR2 FQGTGA. The CDR3 spells CASSLAGTVFDEQFF.

The chain links TRBV29-1 to TRBJ2-7; the D call of TRBD1 rests on TCRdb alone, since no DNA is present to check it. This CDR3 has 14 amino acids. CDR1 SQVTM and CDR2 ANQGSEA come from the germline V gene. The CDR3 sequence is CSVLDRGYSYEQYF.